The source of this T cell receptor beta chain is a study of Ad26.COV2.S vaccination and SARS-CoV-2 variants (dated by TCRdb to the early 2020s). General notes on the study: Donors in the vaccine arm were drawn from COV1001, a phase I-IIa trial of Ad26.COV2.S in healthy adults that was multicentre, randomized, double-blind and placebo-controlled. Ad26.COV2.S was administered intramuscularly at 5 x 10^10 or 1 x 10^11 viral particles, either as a single shot or as two shots given 56 days apart. TCRbeta repertoire sequencing served as the tool for gauging how specific and how broad the SARS-CoV-2-reactive T cell receptors were following Ad26.COV2.S vaccination. A total of 32 samples were included in the TCR-sequenced set, comprising around 19 Ad26.COV2.S vaccine recipients, 5 placebo recipients and 8 SARS-CoV-2 convalescent individuals. Trial participants were randomized into five groups of five, in which low-dose or high-dose Ad26.COV2.S was given once or twice, or placebo was given on both occasions. Investigators did not know the trial group allocation while performing experiments and assessing outcomes. General findings and caveats noted by the study authors: The authors noted that total T cell responses may have been underestimated by the TCR breadth and depth analyses. After vaccination, spike-specific CD8+ and CD4+ T cell responses were reported to show substantial breadth. Comparable non-spike TCR breadth was observed between vaccine and placebo recipients, consistent with only spike being contained in the vaccine. The study was not powered for comparison of responses between vaccine doses or regimens. Compared with placebo recipients, Ad26.COV2.S recipients showed higher spike-specific TCR breadth (P = 0.0014).

Reading the germline V gene (reference sequence) gives CDR1 LNHDA and CDR2 SQIVND. The CDR3 has 15 amino acids, counting the end cysteine and phenylalanine. Just CDR3 DNA is preserved here, 45 bases in frame from base 1. V drops 4 bases and J drops 2 bases, leaving 14 bases in between. What the treatment or condition label conveys for this sample: around 19 received Ad26.COV2.S at low or high dose, single or two shots; a few received placebo; per-sample allocation not given. For vaccine and placebo recipients, the sequenced repertoires came from samples collected on day 63 after the first injection. Between 29 July and 7 August 2020, Cohort 1b enrolled fewer than 30 adults aged 18-55 years at one site in Boston, USA. Ad26.COV2.S consisted of a replication-incompetent adenovirus type 26 vector by which a prefusion-stabilized SARS-CoV-2 spike protein from the original Wuhan strain was expressed. The immunoSEQ Assay was the method used to sequence TCRbeta CDR3 regions. After extraction, genomic DNA underwent amplification by bias-controlled multiplex PCR, followed by high-throughput sequencing. The published analysis was carried out like this. To quantify the absolute abundance of every unique TCRbeta CDR3 region, sequences were collapsed and filtered. T cell fraction was estimated by normalization of TCRbeta template counts to usable DNA, with usable DNA being measured through amplification of reference genes present in all nucleated cells. Repertoire TCRs were annotated as SARS-CoV-2-specific when V gene, CDR3 amino acid sequence and J gene were exactly matched to a known reactive TCR set. The reference SARS-CoV-2 TCR set came from MIRA and was filtered for enrichment in COVID-19-positive ImmuneCODE repertoires, removing public or cross-reactive TCRs. Using the MIRA antigens, annotated TCRs were further analysed by specific ORF or by position within an ORF. Depth was the summed frequency of annotated unique rearrangements, while breadth was defined as annotated unique rearrangements over total unique productive rearrangements. Two-sided Wilcoxon rank-sum tests were applied when comparing TCR breadth between groups. TCRdb's version of the immuneACCESS table is confined to in-frame rearrangements and falls short of the full clone set. An unresolved V gene accounts for under half of the shortfall where checked; the remainder is of unknown origin. V, J and clone size derive from that table, while D and trimming were established from the DNA sequence. The table for this sample lists around 250,000 clones; over 75% of them were counted only once. Together, the top ten hold 3% to 4% of the sample.

The table lists this clone with a count of one. This receptor's antigen is unknown. Per-nucleotide qualities are absent, and no much larger clonotype sits a single base away. The source is a person aged 18-60 years who received the Ad26.COV2.S COVID-19 vaccine or a placebo. The sample consisted of peripheral blood, taken in a trial of Ad26.COV2.S vaccine versus placebo. This receptor chain uses TRBV19 and TRBJ1-2; tentative D gene TRBD1, with 6 bases matching. The CDR3 here reads CASSKGTGANYGYTF. The DNA is TGTGCCAGTAGTAAGGGGACGGGGGCGAACTATGGCTACACCTTC.